The 29 T cell receptor beta chains reported below all come from one sample, sequenced in a study of T cells in Graves' hyperthyroidism and ophthalmopathy. Using RNA transcripts as the source, TCR beta CDR3 regions were amplified. The HTBI set primed first-round TCR CDR3 RT-PCR. MiXCR was run by TCRdb on the multiplex PCR reads, yielding one entry per CDR3 protein. This sample has over 650,000 distinct CDR3 sequences, with about 15% found just once. The sample was blood. These receptors originate from a man younger than 35 with Graves' hyperthyroidism.

This clonotype occurred many times. The chain employs TRBV6-1 and TRBJ1-2, with unresolved D. V was pared by 7 bases and J by 8 bases, with 11 bases between. This CDR3 comprises 11 residues. The germline V gene has CDR1 MNHNS and CDR2 SASEGT. CDR3 coding DNA: TGTGCCAGCACCGACCTGGGGGGCTACACCTTC. It specifies CASTDLGGYTF.

This clonotype was seen many times. The genes are TRBV12-3 or TRBV12-4 and TRBJ2-7; 8 positions agree with TRBD1. Unmatched junction bases numbered 3, after V lost 5 bases and J lost 0 bases. This CDR3 comprises 14 residues. CDR3 nucleotide sequence: TGTGCCAGCAGTCCGACAGGGGACTCCTACGAGCAGTACTTC. This translates into CASSPTGDSYEQYF.

J is TRBJ2-1 and V is TRBV5-6, with a possible D match to TRBD1 (6 bases). This CDR3 spans 16 amino acids. V shed 4 bases and J shed 5 bases, with 19 bases lying between them. Germline assignment: CDR1 SGHDT and CDR2 YYEEEE. The DNA of the CDR3 is TGTGCCAGCAGCCTGCCAGGAGCAGGGGTCAACAATGAGCAGTTCTTC. Translated: CASSLPGAGVNNEQFF.

The chain joins TRBV30 to TRBJ2-6; D gene unclear. This CDR3 has 14 amino acids. The V end was cut by 4 bases, the J end by 0 bases, with 7 bases between. Germline V gene sequence: CDR1 GTSNPN, CDR2 SVGIG (reference sequence). CDR3 loop: CAWTKTSGANVLTF. CDR3 bases: TGTGCCTGGACCAAAACCTCTGGGGCCAACGTCCTGACTTTC.

The chain employs TRBV20-1 and TRBJ1-6; D is unresolved. Germline CDR1 and CDR2: DFQATT and SNEGSKA (reference sequence). The CDR3 runs 13 residues. Trimming took off 3 bases at V and 7 bases at J, with 10 bases between the two ends. In nucleotides, the CDR3 is TGCAGTGCTAGTGTGGACCAGAATTCACCCCTCCACTTT. Its translation: CSASVDQNSPLHF.

This chain links TRBV3-1 with TRBJ1-6; D may be TRBD1 (6 bases). V was clipped by 2 bases and J by 8 bases, with 10 bases between them. The CDR3 extends over 14 amino acids. CDR1 and CDR2 (germline): LGHDT, YNNKEL (reference sequence). The CDR3: CASSQRQEYSPLHF. CDR3 in DNA: TGTGCCAGCAGCCAACGACAGGAATATTCACCCCTCCACTTT.

This clonotype was observed many times. The V and J genes are TRBV6-1 and TRBJ2-7, with D tentatively TRBD1 (6 bases). CDR3 length: 15 residues. Deletions cut 5 bases from V and 6 bases from J, with 20 bases between. The germline V gene encodes CDR1 MNHNS and CDR2 SASEGT. The chain's CDR3 is CASSKDPGTTGEQYF. CDR3 DNA sequence: TGTGCCAGCAGTAAGGATCCGGGGACAACGGGCGAGCAGTACTTC.

This clonotype was counted many times. This rearrangement joins TRBV28 to TRBJ1-2, with a possible D match to TRBD1 (5 bases). Germline V gene data show CDR1 as MDHEN and CDR2 as SYDVKM. The CDR3 contains 15 residues. Trimming left V 10 bases short and J 8 bases short, with 26 bases between. The CDR3 region is CAISGAGDRLRGYTF. The CDR3 DNA reads as TGTGCCATATCCGGTGCGGGGGACCGATTACGCGGCTACACCTTC.

The chain employs TRBV14 and TRBJ2-5; tentatively, D is TRBD1 or TRBD2 (7 bases each). V lost 7 bases and J lost 5, with 17 bases in between. There are 14 residues in the CDR3. CDR1 SGHDN and CDR2 FVKESK come from the germline V gene. The CDR3 loop reads CASKPGTAGETQYF. In DNA, the CDR3 is TGTGCCAGCAAGCCGGGGACAGCGGGGGAGACCCAGTACTTC.

The chain carries TRBV3-1 and TRBJ2-7, with 8 bases aligning to TRBD1. The CDR3 is 15 residues long. With 8 bases clipped from V and 2 bases from J, the junction kept 11 bases outside the gene matches. CDR1 is LGHDT and CDR2 is YNNKEL in the germline V gene (reference sequence). The CDR3 is CASGSGTGLPYEQYF. CDR3 nucleotide sequence: TGTGCCAGCGGCTCGGGGACAGGACTACCCTACGAGCAGTACTTC.

This clonotype was seen at least ten times. The rearrangement links TRBV28 to TRBJ2-2; the D gene is possibly TRBD1 (5 bases). The germline V gene encodes CDR1 MDHEN and CDR2 SYDVKM. The V end lost 6 bases, the J end lost 3 bases, and 14 bases lay between the germline ends. CDR3 size: 15 residues. The CDR3 DNA is TGTGCCAGCAGCCTCAGGGTTCGGGACACCGGGGAGCTGTTTTTT. Translated: CASSLRVRDTGELFF. Filled out from reference TRBV28 and TRBJ2-2, the complete variable domain reads DVKVTQSSRYLVKRTGEKVFLECVQDMDHENMFWYRQDPGLGLRLIYFSYDVKMKEKGDIPEGYSVSREKKERFSLILESASTNQTSMYLCASSLRVRDTGELFFGEGSRLTVL.

This clonotype came up many times. The V and J genes are TRBV7-9 and TRBJ1-1; TRBD1 agrees at 7 bases. Germline V lookup: CDR1 SEHNR, CDR2 FQNEAQ (reference sequence). Trimming took 5 bases from V and 4 from J; bases not matched to a gene: 7. The CDR3 spans 14 residues. CDR3 sequence reads: CASSAQGVGTEAFF. As DNA, the CDR3 is TGTGCCAGCAGCGCCCAGGGGGTAGGCACTGAAGCTTTCTTT.

V gene TRBV5-1 combines with J gene TRBJ1-1, with D possibly being TRBD1 (6 bases). CDR1 and CDR2 (germline): SGHRS, YFSETQ. The CDR3 consists of 13 residues. Trimming left V 5 bases short and J 1 base short, with 9 bases between. CDR3 in amino acids: CASREGQNTEAFF. The CDR3 coding sequence is TGCGCCAGCAGGGAGGGACAGAACACTGAAGCTTTCTTT.

This clonotype was observed at least ten times. V and J are TRBV6-2 or TRBV6-3 and TRBJ1-2, with 7 positions matching TRBD1. The germline V gene has CDR1 MNHEY and CDR2 SVGEGT. Germline trimming cut 4 bases from V and 4 bases from J; bases unmatched to any gene: 9. The CDR3 spans 15 residues. CDR3 amino acids: CASSSRDSNFYGYTF. CDR3 nucleotide sequence: TGTGCCAGCAGTTCTCGGGACAGCAACTTCTATGGCTACACCTTC.

The chain uses TRBV29-1 and TRBJ1-1, with D uncertain. Germline V gene lookup returns CDR1 SQVTM and CDR2 ANQGSEA. The CDR3 is 11 amino acids. The V end lost 5 bases, the J end lost 0 bases, and 4 bases lay between the germline ends. The CDR3 coding sequence is TGCAGCGTTCGATTGAACACTGAAGCTTTCTTT. This translates into CSVRLNTEAFF.

Notes on this clonotype: The junction departs from the called germline gene at one end, perhaps through a read error. The chain couples TRBV6-5 to TRBJ1-1; the D is unclear. The CDR3 is 14 residues long. Germline V CDR1 and CDR2: MNHEY, SVGAGI. The CDR3 region is CASSYQTVNTEASF. CDR3 coding DNA: TGTGCCAGCAGCTACCAGACCGTTAACACTGAAGCTTCCTTT.

In its sample, this clonotype was seen a few times. The rearrangement uses TRBV6-2 or TRBV6-3 and TRBJ1-1, with 10 bases fitting TRBD1. The germline CDR1 and CDR2 sequences are MNHEY and SVGEGT. CDR3 length: 12 residues. The V segment lost 6 bases and the J segment 10 bases; nucleotides outside the gene matches: 5. In DNA form, the CDR3 reads TGTGCCAGCAGGACAGGGGGCATCGGAGCTTTCTTT. Translated: CASRTGGIGAFF.

The table lists this clonotype with a few counts. The gene calls are TRBV2 and TRBJ2-1, with D unclear. This CDR3 region has 13 residues. Germline CDR1 SNHLY, CDR2 FYNNEI. The V end was cut by 7 bases, the J end by 6 bases, with 13 bases between. This chain's CDR3 is CASKSRFLNEQFF. Written as DNA, the CDR3 is TGTGCCAGCAAGTCCCGATTTCTCAATGAGCAGTTCTTC.

With respect to this clonotype: This sequence may be a read error, since a much larger clone differs from it by one base. The chain links TRBV28 to TRBJ2-2, with D tentatively TRBD2 (5 bases). The CDR3 is 14 residues long. The V gene's germline CDR1 is MDHEN and CDR2 SYDVKM. CDR3 coding DNA: TGTGCCGGCAGTTTAAGAGGGCCCACCGGGGAGCTGTTTTTT. It translates to CAGSLRGPTGELFF. Full variable domain (rest looked up from reference TRBV28 and TRBJ2-2): DVKVTQSSRYLVKRTGEKVFLECVQDMDHENMFWYRQDPGLGLRLIYFSYDVKMKEKGDIPEGYSVSREKKERFSLILESASTNQTSMYLCAGSLRGPTGELFFGEGSRLTVL.

At least ten counts were recorded for this clonotype. The genes are TRBV6-2 or TRBV6-3 and TRBJ2-2; D gene uncertain. The V gene's germline CDR1 is MNHEY and CDR2 SVGEGT. Trimming took off 6 bases at V and 0 bases at J, with 14 bases between the two ends. This CDR3 is built from 16 residues. Here the CDR3 DNA reads TGTGCCAGCAGAACCCGTGGAACCCCGAACACCGGGGAGCTGTTTTTT. Amino acid sequence: CASRTRGTPNTGELFF.

This clonotype was counted ten times or more. The chain joins TRBV11-2 to TRBJ1-1, with D unclear. Germline V gives CDR1 SGHAT, CDR2 FQNNGV. Trimming left V 1 base short and J 8 bases short, with 8 bases between. This CDR3 region has 12 residues. The CDR3 loop reads CASSLGAGEAFF. In DNA form, the CDR3 reads TGTGCCAGCAGCTTAGGGGCCGGCGAAGCTTTCTTT.

This clonotype was picked up many times. The rearrangement links TRBV18 to TRBJ2-2; D remains ambiguous. Germline V gene sequence: CDR1 KGHSH, CDR2 LQKENI. The CDR3 is 13 amino acids. Trimming shortened V by 0 bases and J by 1 base, and 0 bases separated the two germline ends. The CDR3 coding sequence is TGTGCCAGCTCACCACCGAACACCGGGGAGCTGTTTTTT. Translating gives CASSPPNTGELFF.

At least ten counts were recorded for this clonotype. This chain uses TRBV2 with TRBJ1-5; unclear D gene. This CDR3 has 14 residues. V dropped 6 bases and J dropped 0 bases, with 9 bases sitting between them. The germline gives CDR1 SNHLY, CDR2 FYNNEI. The CDR3 DNA reads TGTGCCAGCAGGGCACCATATAGCAATCAGCCCCAGCATTTT. Translated: CASRAPYSNQPQHF.

This sequence joins TRBV19 and TRBJ2-3, with 7 bases matching TRBD2. The CDR3 is 14 residues long. Germline values: CDR1 LNHDA, CDR2 SQIVND (reference sequence). The V segment lost 1 base and the J segment 7 bases; nucleotides outside the gene matches: 5. CDR3 sequence reads: CASSIAGGGNTQYF. For the CDR3, the DNA is TGTGCCAGTAGTATAGCGGGAGGAGGAAATACGCAGTATTTT.

The V call is TRBV20-1, the J call TRBJ2-7, with TRBD2 identical over 9 bases. This CDR3 region has 14 residues. V lost 6 bases, J lost 0 bases, and 6 bases stayed unmatched. Germline loops: CDR1 DFQATT, CDR2 SNEGSKA (reference sequence). CDR3 region: CSAPLAGHSYEQYF. Here the CDR3 DNA reads TGCAGTGCCCCACTAGCGGGTCACTCCTACGAGCAGTACTTC.

Many counts were recorded for this clonotype. In DNA, the CDR3 is TGTGCCAGCAGCAGCGCCGGGGATGAGCAGTTCTTC. The encoded protein is CASSSAGDEQFF. The chain employs TRBV7-2 and TRBJ2-1; weak D call: TRBD2 (5 bases). Deletions cut 5 bases from V and 8 bases from J, with 10 bases between. CDR3 length: 12 residues. Germline CDR1 SGHTA, CDR2 FQGNSA. The full variable domain, rest sourced from reference TRBV7-2 and TRBJ2-1, is GAGVSQSPSNKVTEKGKDVELRCDPISGHTALYWYRQSLGQGLEFLIYFQGNSAPDKSGLPSDRFSAERTGGSVSTLTIQRTQQEDSAVYLCASSSAGDEQFFGPGTRLTVL.

The chain is built from TRBV7-3 and TRBJ2-2; the D gene is possibly TRBD2 (5 bases). The germline gives CDR1 SGHTA, CDR2 FQGTGA. The CDR3 covers 15 residues. V lost 5 bases and J 1 base, leaving 11 bases between the germline ends. In nucleotides, the CDR3 is TGTGCCAGCAGCCCTTGGGCGGGGAACACCGGGGAGCTGTTTTTT. Encoded protein: CASSPWAGNTGELFF.

The J gene is TRBJ2-1, the V gene TRBV20-1; possible D gene TRBD2, 6 bases. This CDR3 is built from 13 residues. V lost 3 bases, J lost 7 bases, and 13 bases lay in between. Germline assignment: CDR1 DFQATT and CDR2 SNEGSKA (reference sequence). CDR3 in DNA: TGCAGTGCTAGCGGCGGGGTCAAGAATGAGCAGTTCTTC. It encodes CSASGGVKNEQFF.

This clonotype occurred many times. The CDR3 bases are TGTGCCAGCAGTTACGATAGGGGGCGCGCCACTGAAGCTTTCTTT. Translating gives CASSYDRGRATEAFF. This sequence joins TRBV6-2 or TRBV6-3 and TRBJ1-1, with TRBD1 matching over 7 bases. The CDR3 sequence is 15 residues long. The germline V gene has CDR1 MNHEY and CDR2 SVGEGT. Germline trimming cut 2 bases from V and 4 bases from J; bases unmatched to any gene: 7.